Listed below are T cell receptor beta chains from one sample, sequenced in a study of T cell responses to AZD1222 COVID-19 vaccine. TCRdb's copy holds only in-frame clones and misses some; the assay was immunoSEQ multiplex PCR. There are about 90,000 clones in the sample; 75% to 90% occur only once, and under 20% lies in the top ten. Sample: peripheral blood, taken on day 0 of AZD1222 vaccination. These TCRs come from an adult in good health. The CDR3 runs from the conserved cysteine through the conserved F or W. D genes are given only for firm matches. The size entry is marked missing in some rows and otherwise reads once, few, many or a size class.

j_gene: TRBJ1-1; abundance: NA; d_gene: NA; len: 13; v_gene: TRBV3-1/TRBV3-2; CDR3aa: CASTRGVNTEAFF; CDR3nt: TGTGCCAGCACCCGGGGGGTGAACACTGAAGCTTTCTTT
j_gene: TRBJ2-1; abundance: NA; d_gene: NA; len: 16; v_gene: TRBV7-3; CDR3aa: CASSIDTTSTYNEQFF; CDR3nt: TGTGCCAGCAGCATAGATACTACTAGCACCTACAATGAGCAGTTCTTC
j_gene: TRBJ1-1; abundance: NA; d_gene: NA; len: 16; v_gene: TRBV6-6; CDR3aa: CASTLLAGKGNTEAFF; CDR3nt: TGTGCCAGCACCTTACTAGCAGGGAAAGGGAACACTGAAGCTTTCTTT
j_gene: TRBJ1-5; abundance: NA; d_gene: NA; len: 14; v_gene: TRBV30; CDR3aa: CAWSVGVSNQPQHF; CDR3nt: TGTGCCTGGAGTGTAGGGGTTAGCAATCAGCCCCAGCATTTT
j_gene: TRBJ1-4; abundance: NA; d_gene: TRBD1; len: 17; v_gene: TRBV9; CDR3aa: CASSVGPHRGRGEKLFF; CDR3nt: TGTGCCAGCAGCGTAGGCCCCCACAGGGGGCGAGGCGAAAAACTGTTTTTT
j_gene: TRBJ2-2; abundance: NA; d_gene: NA; len: 13; v_gene: TRBV5-1; CDR3aa: CASSSRGSGELFF; CDR3nt: TGCGCCAGCAGCTCTCGCGGGTCCGGGGAGCTGTTTTTT
j_gene: TRBJ2-3; abundance: few; d_gene: NA; len: 15; v_gene: TRBV5-4; CDR3aa: CASSPELEGTDTQYF; CDR3nt: TGTGCCAGCAGCCCGGAACTAGAGGGCACAGATACGCAGTATTTT
j_gene: TRBJ1-1; abundance: NA; d_gene: TRBD1; len: 15; v_gene: TRBV4-1; CDR3aa: CASSQLGQGGTEAFF; CDR3nt: TGCGCCAGCAGCCAATTAGGACAGGGGGGCACTGAAGCTTTCTTT
j_gene: TRBJ1-6; abundance: NA; d_gene: NA; len: 15; v_gene: TRBV14; CDR3aa: CASSQDRTAYSPLHF; CDR3nt: TGTGCCAGCAGCCAAGATCGGACCGCCTATTCACCCCTCCACTTT
j_gene: TRBJ1-5; abundance: medium-sized; d_gene: TRBD1; len: 16; v_gene: TRBV10-2; CDR3aa: CASSDQGQGLAQPQHF; CDR3nt: TGCGCCAGCAGTGACCAGGGACAGGGGTTAGCTCAGCCCCAGCATTTT
j_gene: TRBJ1-1; abundance: NA; d_gene: NA; len: 11; v_gene: TRBV20-1; CDR3aa: CSARQAGEAFF; CDR3nt: TGCAGTGCTCGACAGGCGGGTGAAGCTTTCTTT
j_gene: TRBJ2-4; abundance: NA; d_gene: NA; len: 14; v_gene: TRBV27; CDR3aa: CASSFALAKNIQYF; CDR3nt: TGTGCCAGCAGTTTTGCCCTTGCCAAAAACATTCAGTACTTC
j_gene: TRBJ1-3; abundance: NA; d_gene: NA; len: 14; v_gene: TRBV3-1/TRBV3-2; CDR3aa: CASSHRGSGNTIYF; CDR3nt: TGTGCCAGCAGCCATCGGGGATCCGGAAACACCATATATTTT
j_gene: TRBJ1-2; abundance: few; d_gene: NA; len: 16; v_gene: TRBV7-2; CDR3aa: CASSLGGSLRNYGYTF; CDR3nt: TGTGCCAGCAGCTTAGGTGGCAGTCTTCGTAACTATGGCTACACCTTC
j_gene: TRBJ1-4; abundance: few; d_gene: NA; len: 14; v_gene: TRBV28; CDR3aa: CASSSGTLNEKLFF; CDR3nt: TGTGCCAGCAGTTCCGGGACGTTGAATGAAAAACTGTTTTTT
j_gene: TRBJ2-5; abundance: NA; d_gene: NA; len: 13; v_gene: TRBV19; CDR3aa: CASGQGGQETQYF; CDR3nt: TGTGCCAGTGGCCAGGGGGGTCAAGAGACCCAGTACTTC
j_gene: TRBJ2-5; abundance: NA; d_gene: NA; len: 13; v_gene: TRBV25-1; CDR3aa: CASSDWGGETQYF; CDR3nt: TGTGCCAGCAGTGACTGGGGCGGAGAGACCCAGTACTTC
j_gene: TRBJ1-2; abundance: NA; d_gene: TRBD1; len: 17; v_gene: TRBV5-6; CDR3aa: CASSFVDGQGEAYGYTF; CDR3nt: TGTGCCAGCAGCTTCGTCGACGGACAGGGGGAGGCCTATGGCTACACCTTC
j_gene: TRBJ2-7; abundance: once; d_gene: NA; len: 13; v_gene: TRBV18; CDR3aa: CASRQDSGYEQYF; CDR3nt: TGTGCCAGCCGGCAGGACTCAGGCTACGAGCAGTACTTC
j_gene: TRBJ2-7; abundance: NA; d_gene: NA; len: 11; v_gene: TRBV6-5; CDR3aa: CASRGSYEQYF; CDR3nt: TGTGCCAGCAGGGGGTCCTACGAGCAGTACTTC
j_gene: TRBJ1-5; abundance: NA; d_gene: NA; len: 15; v_gene: TRBV7-8; CDR3aa: CASSFSRQGRQPQHF; CDR3nt: TGTGCCAGCAGCTTTAGCCGGCAGGGGAGGCAGCCCCAGCATTTT
j_gene: TRBJ2-7; abundance: NA; d_gene: NA; len: 13; v_gene: TRBV5-1; CDR3aa: CASSLRRDYEQYF; CDR3nt: TGCGCCAGCAGCTTGCGCCGCGACTACGAGCAGTACTTC
j_gene: TRBJ2-6; abundance: NA; d_gene: NA; len: 18; v_gene: TRBV18; CDR3aa: CASSPPLGSGSGANVLTF; CDR3nt: TGTGCCAGCTCACCACCCCTCGGATCGGGCTCTGGGGCCAACGTCCTGACTTTC
j_gene: TRBJ1-2; abundance: NA; d_gene: TRBD1; len: 13; v_gene: TRBV5-4; CDR3aa: CASSLERGRGYTF; CDR3nt: TGTGCCAGCAGCTTGGAAAGGGGGCGTGGCTACACCTTC
j_gene: TRBJ2-1; abundance: NA; d_gene: TRBD1; len: 15; v_gene: TRBV9; CDR3aa: CASSVGTGSYNEQFF; CDR3nt: TGTGCCAGCAGCGTCGGGACAGGGTCTTACAATGAGCAGTTCTTC
j_gene: TRBJ2-3; abundance: NA; d_gene: TRBD2; len: 16; v_gene: TRBV19; CDR3aa: CASSSSGPSLTDTQYF; CDR3nt: TGTGCCAGTAGCTCTAGCGGCCCCTCCTTAACAGATACGCAGTATTTT